This TCR beta chain was captured in a study of tumor and adjacent non-tumor tissue in lung cancer. Points on this clonotype: Its target is not known. A much larger clone lies a single base off, so this may be a read error.

Germline loops: CDR1 SQVTM, CDR2 ANQGSEA. The CDR3 length is 17 residues. The V segment lost 1 base and the J segment 1 base; nucleotides outside the gene matches: 8. Three rounds of nested PCR, following a modified ARM-PCR protocol, produced the TCRbeta library. Each CDR3 protein gets one entry after TCRdb re-called the multiplex PCR reads with MiXCR. Found here are about 100,000 distinct CDR3 sequences, 65% of them singletons; the top ten hold roughly 19%. Study observations and caveats: TCR diversity was significantly greater in tumor than normal lung tissue.

No cell sorting was done before RNA was extracted from the tissue. This non-tumor lung sample came from over 3 cm beyond the tumor edge. Chemotherapy-naive patients with new lung cancer underwent thoracic surgery in China, August–November 2014. This sequence joins TRBV29-1 and TRBJ2-2, with 8 bases fitting TRBD2. This receptor was obtained from a man aged 25-40 years with non-small cell lung cancer. Sequencing input: distant non-tumor lung tissue. The DNA of the CDR3 is TGCAGCGTTGAAGGGACTAGCAGGAGGGGGAACACCGGGGAGCTGTTTTTT. Translating gives CSVEGTSRRGNTGELFF.